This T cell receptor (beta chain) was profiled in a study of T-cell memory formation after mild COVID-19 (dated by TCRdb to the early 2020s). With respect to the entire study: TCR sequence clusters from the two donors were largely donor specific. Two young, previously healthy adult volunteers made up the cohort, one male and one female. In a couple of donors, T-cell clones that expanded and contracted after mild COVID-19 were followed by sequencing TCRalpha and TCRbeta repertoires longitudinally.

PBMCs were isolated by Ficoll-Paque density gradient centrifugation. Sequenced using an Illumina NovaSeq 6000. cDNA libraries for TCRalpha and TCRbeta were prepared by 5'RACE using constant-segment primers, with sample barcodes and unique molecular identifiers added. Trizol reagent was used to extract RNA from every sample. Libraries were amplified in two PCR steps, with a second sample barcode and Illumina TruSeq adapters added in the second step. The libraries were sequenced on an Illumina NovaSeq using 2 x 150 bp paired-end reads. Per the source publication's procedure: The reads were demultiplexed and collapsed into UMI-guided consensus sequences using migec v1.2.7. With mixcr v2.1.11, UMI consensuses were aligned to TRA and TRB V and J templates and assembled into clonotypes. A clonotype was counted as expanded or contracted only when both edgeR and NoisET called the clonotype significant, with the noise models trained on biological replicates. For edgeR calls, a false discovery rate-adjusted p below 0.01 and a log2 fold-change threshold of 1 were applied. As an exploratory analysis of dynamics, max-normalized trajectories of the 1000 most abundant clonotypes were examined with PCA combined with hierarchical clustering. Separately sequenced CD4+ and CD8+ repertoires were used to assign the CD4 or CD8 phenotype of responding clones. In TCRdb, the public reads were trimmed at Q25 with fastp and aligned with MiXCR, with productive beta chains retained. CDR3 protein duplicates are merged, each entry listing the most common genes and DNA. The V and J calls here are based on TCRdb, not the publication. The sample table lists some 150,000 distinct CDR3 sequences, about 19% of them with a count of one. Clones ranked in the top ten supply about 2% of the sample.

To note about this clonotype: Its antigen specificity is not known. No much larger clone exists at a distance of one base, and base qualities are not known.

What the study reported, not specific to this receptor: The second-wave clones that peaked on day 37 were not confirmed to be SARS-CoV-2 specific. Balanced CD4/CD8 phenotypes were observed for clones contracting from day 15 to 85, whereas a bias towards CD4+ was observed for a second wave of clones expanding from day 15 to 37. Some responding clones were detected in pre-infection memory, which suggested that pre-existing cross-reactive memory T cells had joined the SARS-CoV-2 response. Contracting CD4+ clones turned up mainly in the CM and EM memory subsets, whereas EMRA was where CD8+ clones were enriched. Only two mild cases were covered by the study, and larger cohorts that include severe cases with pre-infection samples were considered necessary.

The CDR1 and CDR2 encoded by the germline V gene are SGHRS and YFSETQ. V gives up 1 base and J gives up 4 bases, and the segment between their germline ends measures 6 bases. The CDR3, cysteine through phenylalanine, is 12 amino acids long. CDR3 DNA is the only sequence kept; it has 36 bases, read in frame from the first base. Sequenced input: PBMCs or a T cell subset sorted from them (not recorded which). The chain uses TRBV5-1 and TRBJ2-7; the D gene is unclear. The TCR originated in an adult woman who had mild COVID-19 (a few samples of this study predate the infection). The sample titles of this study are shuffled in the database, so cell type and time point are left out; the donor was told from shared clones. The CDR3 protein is CASSLNGYEQYF. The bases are TGCGCCAGCAGCTTGAACGGGTACGAGCAGTACTTC. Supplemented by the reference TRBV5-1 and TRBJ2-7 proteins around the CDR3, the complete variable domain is KAGVTQTPRYLIKTRGQQVTLSCSPISGHRSVSWYQQTPGQGLQFLFEYFSETQRNKGNFPGRFSGRQFSNSRSEMNVSTLELGDSALYLCASSLNGYEQYFGPGTRLTVT.